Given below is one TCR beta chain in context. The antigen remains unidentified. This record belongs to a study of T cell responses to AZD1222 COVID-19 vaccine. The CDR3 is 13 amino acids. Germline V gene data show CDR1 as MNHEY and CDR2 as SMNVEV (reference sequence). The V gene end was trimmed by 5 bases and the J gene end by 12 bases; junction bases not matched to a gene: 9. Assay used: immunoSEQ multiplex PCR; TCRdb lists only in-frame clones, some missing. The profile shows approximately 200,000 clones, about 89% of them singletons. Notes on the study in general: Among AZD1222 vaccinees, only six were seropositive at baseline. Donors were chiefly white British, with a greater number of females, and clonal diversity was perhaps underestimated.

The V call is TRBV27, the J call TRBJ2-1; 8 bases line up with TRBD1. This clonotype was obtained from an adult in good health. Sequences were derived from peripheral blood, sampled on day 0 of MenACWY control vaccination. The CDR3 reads CASSRGTGERQFF. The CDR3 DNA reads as TGTGCCAGCAGTAGAGGGACAGGTGAGAGGCAGTTCTTC.